The T cell receptor (beta chain) under discussion was sequenced for a study of blood T cell repertoires in COVID-19. Study context: Sample material is recorded as cDNA or gDNA derived from T cells, B-cell-depleted T cells, or PBMCs.

Per the study methods: Quantification of nucleated cells was approximated via reference gene primer amplification. TCRdb's copy holds only in-frame clones and misses some; the assay was immunoSEQ multiplex PCR. That table is the source of V, J and clone size, and D and trimming were worked out from the DNA. The profile shows roughly 180,000 clones, more than 65% of them singletons. The sequence came from a man aged 60 to 75 who had recovered from COVID-19. Source material: PBMCs or T cells enriched from blood (not recorded which).

CDR3 in DNA: TGTGCCAGCAGCTTGGACAGGACTGAAGCTTTCTTT. Protein sequence: CASSLDRTEAFF. This chain joins TRBV7-3 and TRBJ1-1; 7 bases line up with TRBD1. Losses at the gene ends were 3 bases for V and 5 bases for J; bases not matched to a gene: 0. Germline CDR1 is SGHTA and CDR2 is FQGTGA. The CDR3 extends over 12 amino acids.